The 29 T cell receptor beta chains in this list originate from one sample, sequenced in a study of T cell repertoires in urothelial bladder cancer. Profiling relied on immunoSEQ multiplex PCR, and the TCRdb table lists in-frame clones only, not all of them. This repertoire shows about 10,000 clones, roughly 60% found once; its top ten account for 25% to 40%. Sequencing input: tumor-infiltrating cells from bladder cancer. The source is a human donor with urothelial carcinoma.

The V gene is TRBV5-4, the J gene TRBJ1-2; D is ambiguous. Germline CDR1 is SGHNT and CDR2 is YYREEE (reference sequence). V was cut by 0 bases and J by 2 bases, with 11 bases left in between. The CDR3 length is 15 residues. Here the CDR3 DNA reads TGTGCCAGCAGCTTGGTGGCCCGAGAGAACTATGGCTACACCTTC. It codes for CASSLVARENYGYTF. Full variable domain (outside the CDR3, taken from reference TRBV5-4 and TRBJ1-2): ETGVTQSPTHLIKTRGQQVTLRCSSQSGHNTVSWYQQALGQGPQFIFQYYREEENGRGNFPPRFSGLQFPNYSSELNVNALELDDSALYLCASSLVARENYGYTFGSGTRLTVV.

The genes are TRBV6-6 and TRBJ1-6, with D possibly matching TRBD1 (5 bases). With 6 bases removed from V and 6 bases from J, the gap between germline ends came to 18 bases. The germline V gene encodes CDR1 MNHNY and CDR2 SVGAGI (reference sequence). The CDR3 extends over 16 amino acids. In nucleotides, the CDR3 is TGTGCCAGCAGAACCCCGCAGGGATTCGCTAATTCACCCCTCCACTTT. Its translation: CASRTPQGFANSPLHF.

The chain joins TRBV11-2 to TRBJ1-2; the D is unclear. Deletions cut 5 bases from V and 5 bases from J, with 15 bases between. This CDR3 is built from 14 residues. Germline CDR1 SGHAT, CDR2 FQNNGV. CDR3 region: CASSPLSPEYGYTF. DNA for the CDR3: TGTGCCAGCAGCCCCCTGAGCCCCGAGTATGGCTACACCTTC.

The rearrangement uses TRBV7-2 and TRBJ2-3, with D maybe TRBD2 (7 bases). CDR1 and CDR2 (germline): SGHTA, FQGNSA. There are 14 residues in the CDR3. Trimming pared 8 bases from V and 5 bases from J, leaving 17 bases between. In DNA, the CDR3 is TGTGCCAGCGCCCTGACGGGGGGCTTAGATACGCAGTATTTT. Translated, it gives CASALTGGLDTQYF.

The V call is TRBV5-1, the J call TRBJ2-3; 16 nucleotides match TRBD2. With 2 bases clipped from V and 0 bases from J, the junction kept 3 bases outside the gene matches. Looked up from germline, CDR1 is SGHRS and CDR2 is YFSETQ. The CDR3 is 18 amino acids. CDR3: CASSFGTSGGASTDTQYF. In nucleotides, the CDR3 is TGCGCCAGCAGCTTCGGGACTAGCGGGGGGGCTAGCACAGATACGCAGTATTTT.

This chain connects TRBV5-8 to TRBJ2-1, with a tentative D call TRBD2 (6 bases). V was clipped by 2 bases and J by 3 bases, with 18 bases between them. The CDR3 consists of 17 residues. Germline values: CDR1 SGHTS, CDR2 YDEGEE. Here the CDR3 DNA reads TGTGCCAGCAGCTTCGCGGGAAGCGGGTTGAGCTACAATGAGCAGTTCTTC. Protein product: CASSFAGSGLSYNEQFF.

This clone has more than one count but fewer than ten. The DNA of the CDR3 is TGCGCCAGCAGCCAAACCACGGGACAGGGGTCCTATGGCTACACCTTC. This gives the protein CASSQTTGQGSYGYTF. The gene calls are TRBV4-3 and TRBJ1-2; TRBD1 agrees at 10 bases. V gave up 2 bases and J gave up 4 bases; unmatched junction bases: 7. Germline values: CDR1 LGHNA, CDR2 YSLEER. There are 16 residues in the CDR3.

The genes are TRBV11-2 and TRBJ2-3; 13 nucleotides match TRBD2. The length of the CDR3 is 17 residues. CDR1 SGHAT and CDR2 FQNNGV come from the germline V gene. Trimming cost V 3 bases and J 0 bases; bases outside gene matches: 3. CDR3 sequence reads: CASSLGTSGVSTDTQYF. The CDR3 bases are TGTGCCAGCAGCTTGGGGACTAGCGGGGTGAGCACAGATACGCAGTATTTT.

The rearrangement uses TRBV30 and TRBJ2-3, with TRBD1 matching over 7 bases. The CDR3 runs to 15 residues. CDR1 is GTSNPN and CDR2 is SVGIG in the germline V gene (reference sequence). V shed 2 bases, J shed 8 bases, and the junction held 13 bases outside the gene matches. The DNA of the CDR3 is TGTGCCTGGAGTAAGGACAGGAGCCTCGCGGGTACGCAGTATTTT. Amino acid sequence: CAWSKDRSLAGTQYF.

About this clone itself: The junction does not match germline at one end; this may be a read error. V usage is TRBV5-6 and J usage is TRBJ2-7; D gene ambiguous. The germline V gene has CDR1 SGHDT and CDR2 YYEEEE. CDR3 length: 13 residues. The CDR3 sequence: CASSLESPYEQYF. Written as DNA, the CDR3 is TGTGCCAGCAGTTTGGAATCCCCCTACGAGCAGTACTTC.

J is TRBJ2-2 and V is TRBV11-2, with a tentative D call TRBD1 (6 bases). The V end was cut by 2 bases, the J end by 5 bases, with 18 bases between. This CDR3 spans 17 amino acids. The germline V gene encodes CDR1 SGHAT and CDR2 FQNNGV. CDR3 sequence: CASSLTAGASGTGELFF. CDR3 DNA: TGTGCCAGCAGCTTAACCGCAGGGGCTTCCGGTACCGGGGAGCTGTTTTTT. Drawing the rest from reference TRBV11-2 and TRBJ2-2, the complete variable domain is EAGVAQSPRYKIIEKRQSVAFWCNPISGHATLYWYQQILGQGPKLLIQFQNNGVVDDSQLPKDRFSAERLKGVDSTLKIQPAKLEDSAVYLCASSLTAGASGTGELFFGEGSRLTVL.

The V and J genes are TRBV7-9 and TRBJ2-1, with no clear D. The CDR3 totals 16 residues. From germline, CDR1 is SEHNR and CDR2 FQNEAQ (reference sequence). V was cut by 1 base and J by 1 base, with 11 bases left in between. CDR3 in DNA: TGTGCCAGCAGCTTAGGGATCGGCCTTTCCTACAATGAGCAGTTCTTC. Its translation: CASSLGIGLSYNEQFF.

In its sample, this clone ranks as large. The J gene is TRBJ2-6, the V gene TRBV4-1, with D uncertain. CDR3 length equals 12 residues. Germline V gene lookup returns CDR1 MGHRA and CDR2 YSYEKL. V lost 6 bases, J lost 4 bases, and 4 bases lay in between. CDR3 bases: TGCGCCAGCAGACAGGGGGCCAACGTCCTGACTTTC. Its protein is CASRQGANVLTF.

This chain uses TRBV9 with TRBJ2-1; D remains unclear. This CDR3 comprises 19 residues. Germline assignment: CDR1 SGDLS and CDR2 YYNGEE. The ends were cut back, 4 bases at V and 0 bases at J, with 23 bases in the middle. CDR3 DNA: TGTGCCAGCAGCCCGGTGAAATGGAAGGCCGGCTTCTCCTACAATGAGCAGTTCTTC. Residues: CASSPVKWKAGFSYNEQFF.

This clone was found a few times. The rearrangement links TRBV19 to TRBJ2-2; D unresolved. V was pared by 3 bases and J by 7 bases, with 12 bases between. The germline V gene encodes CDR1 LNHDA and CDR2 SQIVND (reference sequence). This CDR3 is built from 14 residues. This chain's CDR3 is CASSMRNWRGELFF. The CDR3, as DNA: TGTGCCAGTAGTATGAGAAACTGGCGCGGGGAGCTGTTTTTT. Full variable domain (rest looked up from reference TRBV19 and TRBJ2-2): DGGITQSPKYLFRKEGQNVTLSCEQNLNHDAMYWYRQDPGQGLRLIYYSQIVNDFQKGDIAEGYSVSREKKESFPLTVTSAQKNPTAFYLCASSMRNWRGELFFGEGSRLTVL.

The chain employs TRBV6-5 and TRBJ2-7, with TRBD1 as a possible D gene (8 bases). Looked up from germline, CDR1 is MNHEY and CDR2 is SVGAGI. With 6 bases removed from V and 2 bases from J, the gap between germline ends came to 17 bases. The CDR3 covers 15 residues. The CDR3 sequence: CASSHTGGDPYEQYF. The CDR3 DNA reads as TGTGCCAGCAGCCATACAGGGGGGGACCCCTACGAGCAGTACTTC.

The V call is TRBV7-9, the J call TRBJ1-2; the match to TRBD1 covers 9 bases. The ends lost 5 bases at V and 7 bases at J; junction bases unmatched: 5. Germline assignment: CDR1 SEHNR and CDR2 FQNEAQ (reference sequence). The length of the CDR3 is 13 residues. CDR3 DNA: TGTGCCAGCAGCGGTCCACAGGGGGCTGGCTACACCTTC. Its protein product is CASSGPQGAGYTF.

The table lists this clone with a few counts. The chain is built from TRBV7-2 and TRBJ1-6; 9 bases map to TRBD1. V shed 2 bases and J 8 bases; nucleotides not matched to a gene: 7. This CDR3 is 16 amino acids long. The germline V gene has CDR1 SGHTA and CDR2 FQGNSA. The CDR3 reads CASSLSEGQGYSPLHF. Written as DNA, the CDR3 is TGTGCCAGCAGCTTAAGTGAGGGACAGGGTTATTCACCCCTCCACTTT.

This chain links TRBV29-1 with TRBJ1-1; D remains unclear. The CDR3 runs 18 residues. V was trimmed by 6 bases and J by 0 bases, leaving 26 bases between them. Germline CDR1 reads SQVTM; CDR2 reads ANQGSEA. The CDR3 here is CSVRVSGFSFHMNTEAFF. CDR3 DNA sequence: TGCAGCGTCCGGGTCTCCGGCTTCTCCTTTCACATGAACACTGAAGCTTTCTTT.

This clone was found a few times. The CDR3 sequence: CASSLSTRQGFDNEQFF. The CDR3 DNA reads as TGTGCCAGCTCACTATCGACGCGACAGGGCTTCGACAATGAGCAGTTCTTC. The V call is TRBV18, the J call TRBJ2-1, with TRBD1 matching 7 bases. The CDR3 has 17 amino acids. After removal of 4 bases from V and 5 bases from J, the junction contained 14 bases not matched to a gene. The germline gives CDR1 KGHSH, CDR2 LQKENI.

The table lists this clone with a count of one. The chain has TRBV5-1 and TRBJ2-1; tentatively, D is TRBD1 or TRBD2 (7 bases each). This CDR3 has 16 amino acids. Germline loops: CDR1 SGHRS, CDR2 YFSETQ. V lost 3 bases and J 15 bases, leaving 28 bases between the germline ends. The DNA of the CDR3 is TGCGCCAGCAGCTCCGGCGACAGGGCAGCTAGCGGCGCCGGGTTCTTC. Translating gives CASSSGDRAASGAGFF.

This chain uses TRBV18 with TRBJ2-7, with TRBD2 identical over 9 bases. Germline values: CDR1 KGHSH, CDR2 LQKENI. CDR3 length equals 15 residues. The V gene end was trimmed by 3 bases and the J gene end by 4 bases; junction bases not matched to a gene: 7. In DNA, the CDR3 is TGTGCCAGCTCACCTAAGGGACTAGCAGATTACGAGCAGTACTTC. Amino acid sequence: CASSPKGLADYEQYF.

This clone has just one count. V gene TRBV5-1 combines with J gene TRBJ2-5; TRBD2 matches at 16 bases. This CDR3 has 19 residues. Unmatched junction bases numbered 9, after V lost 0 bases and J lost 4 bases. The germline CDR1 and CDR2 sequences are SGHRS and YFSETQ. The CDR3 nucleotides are TGCGCCAGCAGCTTGGAAGTGCCGGGACTAGCGGGGGGGCGAGAGACCCAGTACTTC. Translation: CASSLEVPGLAGGRETQYF.

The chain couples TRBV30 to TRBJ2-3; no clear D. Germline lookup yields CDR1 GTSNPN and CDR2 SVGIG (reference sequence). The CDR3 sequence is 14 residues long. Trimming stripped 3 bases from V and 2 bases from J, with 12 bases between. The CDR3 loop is CAWRADAYTDTQYF. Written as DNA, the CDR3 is TGTGCCTGGAGGGCAGACGCTTACACAGATACGCAGTATTTT. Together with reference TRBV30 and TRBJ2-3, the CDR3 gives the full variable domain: SQTIHQWPATLVQPVGSPLSLECTVEGTSNPNLYWYRQAAGRGLQLLFYSVGIGQISSEVPQNLSASRPQDRQFILSSKKLLLSDSGFYLCAWRADAYTDTQYFGPGTRLTVL.

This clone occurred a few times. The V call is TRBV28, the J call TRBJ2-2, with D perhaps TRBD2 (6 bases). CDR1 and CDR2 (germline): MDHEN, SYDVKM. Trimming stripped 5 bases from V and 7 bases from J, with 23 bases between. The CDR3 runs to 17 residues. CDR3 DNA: TGTGCCAGCAGTCTCCAGGACTACACCTCCCGCGGCGGGGAGCTGTTTTTT. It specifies CASSLQDYTSRGGELFF.

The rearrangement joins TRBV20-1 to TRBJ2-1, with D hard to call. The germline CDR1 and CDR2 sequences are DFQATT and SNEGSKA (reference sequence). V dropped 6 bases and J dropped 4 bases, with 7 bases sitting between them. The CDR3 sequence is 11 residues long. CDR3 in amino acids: CSAREYNEQFF. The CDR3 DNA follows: TGCAGTGCCCGCGAGTACAATGAGCAGTTCTTC.

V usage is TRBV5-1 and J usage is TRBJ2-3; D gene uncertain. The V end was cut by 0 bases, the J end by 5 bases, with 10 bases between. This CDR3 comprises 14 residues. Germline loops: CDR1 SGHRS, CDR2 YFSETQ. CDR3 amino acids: CASSLAGPLDTQYF. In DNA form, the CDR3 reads TGCGCCAGCAGCTTGGCTGGGCCCTTAGATACGCAGTATTTT.

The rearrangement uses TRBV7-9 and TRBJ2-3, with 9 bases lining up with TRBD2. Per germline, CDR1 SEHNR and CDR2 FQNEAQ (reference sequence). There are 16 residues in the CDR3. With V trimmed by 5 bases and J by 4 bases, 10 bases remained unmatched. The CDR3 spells CASSPQLRGGPDTQYF. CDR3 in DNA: TGTGCCAGCAGCCCCCAGTTGCGGGGGGGCCCAGATACGCAGTATTTT. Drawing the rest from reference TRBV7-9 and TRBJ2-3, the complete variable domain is DTGVSQNPRHKITKRGQNVTFRCDPISEHNRLYWYRQTLGQGPEFLTYFQNEAQLEKSRLLSDRFSAERPKGSFSTLEIQRTEQGDSAMYLCASSPQLRGGPDTQYFGPGTRLTVL.

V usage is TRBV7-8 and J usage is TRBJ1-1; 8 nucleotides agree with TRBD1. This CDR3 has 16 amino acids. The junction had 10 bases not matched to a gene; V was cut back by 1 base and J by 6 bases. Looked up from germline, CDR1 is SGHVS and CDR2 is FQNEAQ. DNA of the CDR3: TGTGCCAGCAGCTTAGGTTCTATCCAGGGGGCCGCTGAAGCTTTCTTT. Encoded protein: CASSLGSIQGAAEAFF.